Reported below is one TCR beta chain. A much larger clonotype is one base distant, so this may be a read error. RNA transcripts yielded amplified TCR beta CDR3 regions. The HTBI set primed first-round TCR CDR3 RT-PCR. TCRdb reprocessed the multiplex PCR reads via MiXCR and lists one record per CDR3 protein. Of fewer than 650,000 distinct CDR3 sequences detected, 14% to 15% appear once; the ten largest clones hold approximately 4.3%. Germline CDR1 SGHAT, CDR2 FQDESV (reference sequence). This CDR3 has 14 amino acids. These data come from a study of T cells in Graves' hyperthyroidism and ophthalmopathy. Sequenced input: blood. This TCR was sampled from a woman in her thirties or forties with Graves' ophthalmopathy. The J gene is TRBJ2-5, the V gene TRBV11-1; D not resolved. CDR3 sequence reads: CASSLEVGFETRYF. Written as DNA, the CDR3 is TGTGCCAGCAGCTTAGAAGTTGGCTTCGAGACCCGGTACTTC.